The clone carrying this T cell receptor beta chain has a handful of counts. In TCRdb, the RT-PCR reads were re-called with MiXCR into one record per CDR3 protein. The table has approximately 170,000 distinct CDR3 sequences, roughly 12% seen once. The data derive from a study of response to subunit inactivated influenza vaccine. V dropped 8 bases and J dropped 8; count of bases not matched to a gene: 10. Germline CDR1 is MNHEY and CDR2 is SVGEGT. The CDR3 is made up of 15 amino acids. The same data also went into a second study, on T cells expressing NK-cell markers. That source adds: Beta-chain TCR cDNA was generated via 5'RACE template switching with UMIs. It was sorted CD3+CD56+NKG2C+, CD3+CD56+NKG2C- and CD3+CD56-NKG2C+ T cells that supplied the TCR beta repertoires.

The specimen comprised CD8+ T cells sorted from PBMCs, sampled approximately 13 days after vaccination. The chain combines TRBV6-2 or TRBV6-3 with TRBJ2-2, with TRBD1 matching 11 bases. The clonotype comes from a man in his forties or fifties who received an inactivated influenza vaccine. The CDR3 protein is CASSRDRGLSGELFF. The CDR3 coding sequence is TGTGCCAGCTCGAGGGACAGGGGGTTATCGGGGGAGCTGTTTTTT.